The following is a TCR beta chain sequence with its context. This table comes from immunoSEQ multiplex PCR, and its TCRdb copy is limited to in-frame clones, with some not included. Here the sample spans about 90,000 clones, more than 75% being singletons. The data originate from a study of blood T cell repertoires in COVID-19. On the study more broadly: Collection of acute and convalescent COVID-19 samples took place in the United States, Italy and Spain.

Germline V lookup: CDR1 KGHDR, CDR2 SFDVKD. This CDR3 is built from 15 residues. V lost 3 bases to trimming and J lost 2 bases; unmatched junction nucleotides: 2. The origin of this receptor is a human donor in a cohort sampled during active COVID-19. V and J are TRBV24-1 and TRBJ2-3; 9 positions agree with TRBD2. Sequencing was carried out using peripheral blood. This chain's CDR3 is CATSDASGVTDTQYF. The CDR3 coding sequence is TGTGCCACCAGTGATGCTAGCGGGGTCACAGATACGCAGTATTTT.